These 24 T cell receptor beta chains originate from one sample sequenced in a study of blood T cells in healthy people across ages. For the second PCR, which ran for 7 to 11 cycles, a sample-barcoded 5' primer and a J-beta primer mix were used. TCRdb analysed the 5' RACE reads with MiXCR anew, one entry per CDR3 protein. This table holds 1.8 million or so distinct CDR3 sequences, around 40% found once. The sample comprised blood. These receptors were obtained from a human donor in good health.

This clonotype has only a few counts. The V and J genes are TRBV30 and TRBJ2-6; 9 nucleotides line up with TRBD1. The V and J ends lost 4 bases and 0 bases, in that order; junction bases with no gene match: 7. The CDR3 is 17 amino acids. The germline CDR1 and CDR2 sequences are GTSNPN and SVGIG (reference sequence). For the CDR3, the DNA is TGTGCCTGGAAAGGACAGGGGATGATCTCTGGGGCCAACGTCCTGACTTTC. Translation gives CAWKGQGMISGANVLTF. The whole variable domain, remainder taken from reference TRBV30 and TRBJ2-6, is SQTIHQWPATLVQPVGSPLSLECTVEGTSNPNLYWYRQAAGRGLQLLFYSVGIGQISSEVPQNLSASRPQDRQFILSSKKLLLSDSGFYLCAWKGQGMISGANVLTFGAGSRLTVL.

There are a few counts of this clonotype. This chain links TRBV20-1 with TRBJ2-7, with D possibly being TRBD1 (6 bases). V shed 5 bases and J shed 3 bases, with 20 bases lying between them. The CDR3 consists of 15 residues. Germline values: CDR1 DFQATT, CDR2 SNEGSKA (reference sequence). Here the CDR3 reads CSADDRAGVNYEQYF. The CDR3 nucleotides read TGCAGTGCTGATGACCGGGCAGGGGTTAACTACGAGCAGTACTTC.

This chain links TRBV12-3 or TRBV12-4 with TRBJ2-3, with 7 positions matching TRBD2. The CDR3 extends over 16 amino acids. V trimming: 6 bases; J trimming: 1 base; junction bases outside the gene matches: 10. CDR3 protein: CASSPKQSGGTDTQYF. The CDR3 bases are TGTGCCAGCAGCCCCAAGCAGAGCGGGGGCACAGATACGCAGTATTTT.

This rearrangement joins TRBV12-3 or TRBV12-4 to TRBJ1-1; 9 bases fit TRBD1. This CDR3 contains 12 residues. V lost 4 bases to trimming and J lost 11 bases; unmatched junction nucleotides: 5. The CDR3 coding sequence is TGTGCCAGCAGTTGGGACAGGGTAAAGGCTTTCTTT. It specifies CASSWDRVKAFF.

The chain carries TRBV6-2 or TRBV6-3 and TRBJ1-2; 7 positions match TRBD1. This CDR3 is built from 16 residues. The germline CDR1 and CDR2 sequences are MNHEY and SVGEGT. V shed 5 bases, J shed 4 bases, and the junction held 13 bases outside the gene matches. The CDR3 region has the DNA TGTGCCAGCAGTCCTAGGAGGGGGCGTTCCCCCTATGGCTACACCTTC. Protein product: CASSPRRGRSPYGYTF.

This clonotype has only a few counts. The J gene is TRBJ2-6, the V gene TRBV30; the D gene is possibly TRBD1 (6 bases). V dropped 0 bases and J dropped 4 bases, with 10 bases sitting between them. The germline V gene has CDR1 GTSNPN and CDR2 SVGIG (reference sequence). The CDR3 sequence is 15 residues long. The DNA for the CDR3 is TGTGCCTGGAGTGTACACGGGACAGGGGCCAACGTCCTGACTTTC. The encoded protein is CAWSVHGTGANVLTF.

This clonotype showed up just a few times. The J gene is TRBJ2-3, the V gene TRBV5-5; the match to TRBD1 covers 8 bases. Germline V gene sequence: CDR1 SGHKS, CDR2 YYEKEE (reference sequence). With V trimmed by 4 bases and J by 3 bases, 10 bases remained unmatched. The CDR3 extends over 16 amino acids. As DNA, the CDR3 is TGTGCCAGCAGCCCCCCAGGCAGGGGGCGTACAGATACGCAGTATTTT. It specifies CASSPPGRGRTDTQYF.

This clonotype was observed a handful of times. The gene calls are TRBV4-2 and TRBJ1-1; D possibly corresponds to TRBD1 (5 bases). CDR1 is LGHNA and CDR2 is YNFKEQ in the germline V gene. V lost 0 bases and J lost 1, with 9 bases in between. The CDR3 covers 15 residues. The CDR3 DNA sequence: TGTGCCAGCAGCCAAGATGGAGGGGCGAACACTGAAGCTTTCTTT. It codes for CASSQDGGANTEAFF.

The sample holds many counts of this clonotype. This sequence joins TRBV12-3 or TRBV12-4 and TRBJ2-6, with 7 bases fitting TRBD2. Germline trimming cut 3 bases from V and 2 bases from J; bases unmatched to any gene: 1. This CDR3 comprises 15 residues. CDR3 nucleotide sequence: TGTGCCAGCAGTTTCGGGGGGACTGGGGCCAACGTCCTGACTTTC. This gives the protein CASSFGGTGANVLTF.

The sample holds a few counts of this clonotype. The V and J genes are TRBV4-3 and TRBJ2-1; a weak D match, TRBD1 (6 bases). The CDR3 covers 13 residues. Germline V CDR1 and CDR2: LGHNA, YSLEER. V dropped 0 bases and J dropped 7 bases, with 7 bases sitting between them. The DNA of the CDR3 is TGCGCCAGCAGCCAAGACGGACAGAATGAGCAGTTCTTC. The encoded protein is CASSQDGQNEQFF.

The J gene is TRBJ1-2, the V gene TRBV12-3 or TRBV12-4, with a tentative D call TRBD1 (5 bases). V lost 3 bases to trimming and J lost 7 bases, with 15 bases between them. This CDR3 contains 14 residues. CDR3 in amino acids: CASSFGQGGLGYTF. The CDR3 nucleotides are TGTGCCAGCAGTTTTGGGCAGGGAGGTCTTGGCTACACCTTC.

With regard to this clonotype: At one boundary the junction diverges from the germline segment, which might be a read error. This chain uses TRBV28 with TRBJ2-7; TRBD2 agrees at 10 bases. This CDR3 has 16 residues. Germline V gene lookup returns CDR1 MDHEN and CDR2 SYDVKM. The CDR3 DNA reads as TGTGCCAGCAGTTTAGCTAGCGGGGGTTTTCTCTACGGGCAGTACTTC. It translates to CASSLASGGFLYGQYF.

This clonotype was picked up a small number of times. For the CDR3, the DNA is TGTGCCAGCAGCTTATACCAGGGGGTAGTCCTCGAGCAGTACTTC. It yields the protein CASSLYQGVVLEQYF. The chain joins TRBV7-2 to TRBJ2-7; 7 bases fit TRBD1. Germline lookup yields CDR1 SGHTA and CDR2 FQGNSA. The CDR3 is 15 residues long. V dropped 2 bases and J dropped 6; count of bases not matched to a gene: 10.

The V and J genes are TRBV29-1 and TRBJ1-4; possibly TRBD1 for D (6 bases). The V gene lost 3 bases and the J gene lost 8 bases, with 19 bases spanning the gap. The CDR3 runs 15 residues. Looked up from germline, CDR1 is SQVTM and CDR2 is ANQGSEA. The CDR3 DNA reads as TGCAGCGTTGAGGGCGGCATCGATGGGGGCGAAAAACTGTTTTTT. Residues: CSVEGGIDGGEKLFF.

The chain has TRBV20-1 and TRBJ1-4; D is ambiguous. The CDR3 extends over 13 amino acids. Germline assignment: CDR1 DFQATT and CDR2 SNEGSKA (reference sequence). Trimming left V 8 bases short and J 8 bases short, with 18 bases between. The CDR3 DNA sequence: TGCAGTAGAGAGGGCGGGAAAGGGGAAAAACTGTTTTTT. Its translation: CSREGGKGEKLFF.

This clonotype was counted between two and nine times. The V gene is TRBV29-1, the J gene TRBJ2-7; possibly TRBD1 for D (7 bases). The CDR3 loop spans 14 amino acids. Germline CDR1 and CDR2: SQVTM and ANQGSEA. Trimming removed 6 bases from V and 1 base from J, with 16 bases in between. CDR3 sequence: CSVMEGASSYEQYF. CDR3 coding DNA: TGCAGCGTCATGGAGGGGGCTAGTTCCTACGAGCAGTACTTC.

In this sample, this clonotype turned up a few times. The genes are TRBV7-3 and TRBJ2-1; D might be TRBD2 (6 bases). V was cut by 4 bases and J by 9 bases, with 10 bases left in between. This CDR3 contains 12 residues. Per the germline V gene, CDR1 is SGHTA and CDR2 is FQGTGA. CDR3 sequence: CASSWRGGEQFF. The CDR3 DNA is TGTGCCAGCAGCTGGCGGGGAGGTGAGCAGTTCTTC.

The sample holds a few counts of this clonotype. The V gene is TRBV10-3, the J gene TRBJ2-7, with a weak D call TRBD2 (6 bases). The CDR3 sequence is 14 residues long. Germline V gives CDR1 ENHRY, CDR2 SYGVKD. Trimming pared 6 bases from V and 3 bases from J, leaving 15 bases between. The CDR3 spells CAISPGLGLYEQYF. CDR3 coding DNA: TGTGCCATCAGCCCGGGACTCGGGCTCTACGAGCAGTACTTC.

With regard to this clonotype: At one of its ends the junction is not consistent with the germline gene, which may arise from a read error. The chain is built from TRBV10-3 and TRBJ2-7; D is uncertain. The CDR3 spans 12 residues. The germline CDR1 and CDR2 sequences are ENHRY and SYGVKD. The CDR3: CATSREPYEQYF. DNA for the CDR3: TGTGCCACCAGTAGGGAACCCTACGAGCAGTACTTC.

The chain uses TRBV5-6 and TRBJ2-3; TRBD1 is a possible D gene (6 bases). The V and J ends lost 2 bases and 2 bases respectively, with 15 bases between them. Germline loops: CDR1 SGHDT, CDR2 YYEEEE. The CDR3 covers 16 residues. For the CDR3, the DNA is TGTGCCAGCAGCTTTAGCGTGGACAGCCTCACAGATACGCAGTATTTT. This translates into CASSFSVDSLTDTQYF. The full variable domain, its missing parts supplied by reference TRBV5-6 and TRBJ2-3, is DAGVTQSPTHLIKTRGQQVTLRCSPKSGHDTVSWYQQALGQGPQFIFQYYEEEERQRGNFPDRFSGHQFPNYSSELNVNALLLGDSALYLCASSFSVDSLTDTQYFGPGTRLTVL.

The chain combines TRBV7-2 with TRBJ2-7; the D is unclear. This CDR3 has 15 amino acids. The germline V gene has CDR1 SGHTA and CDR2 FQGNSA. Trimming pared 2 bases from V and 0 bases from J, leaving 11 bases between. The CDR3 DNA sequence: TGTGCCAGCAGCTTATCCCGATACTTCTCCTACGAGCAGTACTTC. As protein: CASSLSRYFSYEQYF.

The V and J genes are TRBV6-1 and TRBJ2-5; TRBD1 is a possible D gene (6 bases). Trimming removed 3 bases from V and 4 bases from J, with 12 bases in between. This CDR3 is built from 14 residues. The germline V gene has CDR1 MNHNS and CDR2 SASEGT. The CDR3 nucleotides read TGTGCCAGCAGTGATTATGTACAGGGAGAGACCCAGTACTTC. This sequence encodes CASSDYVQGETQYF.

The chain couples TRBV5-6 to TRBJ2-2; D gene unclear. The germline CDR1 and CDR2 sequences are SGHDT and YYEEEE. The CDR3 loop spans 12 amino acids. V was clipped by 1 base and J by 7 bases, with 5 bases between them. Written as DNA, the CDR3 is TGTGCCAGCAGCTTGCAATACGGGGAGCTGTTTTTT. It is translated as CASSLQYGELFF.

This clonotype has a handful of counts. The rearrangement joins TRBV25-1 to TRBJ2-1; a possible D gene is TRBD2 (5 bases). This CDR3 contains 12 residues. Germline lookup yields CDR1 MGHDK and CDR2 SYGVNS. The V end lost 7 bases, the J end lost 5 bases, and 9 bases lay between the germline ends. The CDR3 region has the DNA TGTGCCAGCAAGGACTTCAACAATGAGCAGTTCTTC. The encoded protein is CASKDFNNEQFF. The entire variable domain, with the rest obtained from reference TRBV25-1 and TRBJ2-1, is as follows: EADIYQTPRYLVIGTGKKITLECSQTMGHDKMYWYQQDPGMELHLIHYSYGVNSTEKGDLSSESTVSRIRTEHFPLTLESARPSHTSQYLCASKDFNNEQFFGPGTRLTVL.